The clone carrying this TCR beta chain was observed at least ten times. TCRdb itself ran the 5' RACE reads through MiXCR, one entry per CDR3 protein. The profile shows approximately 77,000 distinct CDR3 sequences, about 5% of them singletons. The sample originates from a study of early T cells in non-severe SARS-CoV-2 infection. Whole-study context: Sequencing was performed on bulk RNA from unsorted whole blood, leaving chains unpaired.

Germline CDR1 is DFQATT and CDR2 is SNEGSKA (reference sequence). V lost 0 bases, J lost 10 bases, and 19 bases lay in between. CDR3 length: 16 amino acids. This chain links TRBV20-1 with TRBJ1-6; D possibly corresponds to TRBD1 (6 bases). The TCR originated in an adult who was a healthcare worker with PCR-confirmed SARS-CoV-2 infection or an uninfected control (not recorded which). Sequences were derived from whole blood, sampled at baseline. The CDR3 sequence: CSARDAGRQENSPLHF. The CDR3 DNA sequence: TGCAGTGCTAGAGACGCGGGGAGACAGGAAAACTCACCCCTCCACTTT.